The clone carrying this TCR beta chain was counted between two and nine times. Antigen unknown. This table comes from immunoSEQ multiplex PCR, and its TCRdb copy is limited to in-frame clones, with some not included. The sample consists of 68,000 or so clones, approximately 88% of them appearing once. V trimming: 6 bases; J trimming: 5 bases; junction bases outside the gene matches: 6. The CDR3 contains 14 residues. Per germline, CDR1 LNHDA and CDR2 SQIVND (reference sequence). This sample is part of a study of cytomegalovirus exposure and HLA in healthy donors. As for the study in general: The 120 validation repertoires matched the 666 first-cohort repertoires in platform, a later analysis reported. Study-wide points: It was confirmed in vitro that three of the CMV-associated chains were specific for CMV antigens.

This clonotype was sampled from a woman aged 18-30 years in good health and CMV-seronegative. The sample comprised PBMCs. The chain is built from TRBV19 and TRBJ2-5, with 10 bases identical to TRBD1. The CDR3 sequence is CASRTGGASETQYF. CDR3 nucleotide sequence: TGTGCCAGTAGGACAGGGGGCGCGTCGGAGACCCAGTACTTC.